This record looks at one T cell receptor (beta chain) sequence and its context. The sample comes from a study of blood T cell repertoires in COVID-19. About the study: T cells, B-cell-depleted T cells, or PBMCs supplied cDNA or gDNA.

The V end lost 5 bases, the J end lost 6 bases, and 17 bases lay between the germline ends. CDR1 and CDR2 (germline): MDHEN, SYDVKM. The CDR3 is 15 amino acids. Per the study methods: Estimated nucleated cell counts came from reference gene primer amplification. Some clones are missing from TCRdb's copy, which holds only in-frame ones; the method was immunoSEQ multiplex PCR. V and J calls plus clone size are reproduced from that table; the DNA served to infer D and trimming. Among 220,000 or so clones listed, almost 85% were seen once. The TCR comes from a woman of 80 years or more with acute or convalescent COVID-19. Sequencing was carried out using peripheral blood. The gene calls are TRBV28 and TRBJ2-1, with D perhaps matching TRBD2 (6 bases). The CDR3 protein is CASSRGDLDTNEQFF. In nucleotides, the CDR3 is TGTGCCAGCAGTCGAGGGGACTTAGACACCAATGAGCAGTTCTTC. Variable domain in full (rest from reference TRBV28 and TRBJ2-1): DVKVTQSSRYLVKRTGEKVFLECVQDMDHENMFWYRQDPGLGLRLIYFSYDVKMKEKGDIPEGYSVSREKKERFSLILESASTNQTSMYLCASSRGDLDTNEQFFGPGTRLTVL.